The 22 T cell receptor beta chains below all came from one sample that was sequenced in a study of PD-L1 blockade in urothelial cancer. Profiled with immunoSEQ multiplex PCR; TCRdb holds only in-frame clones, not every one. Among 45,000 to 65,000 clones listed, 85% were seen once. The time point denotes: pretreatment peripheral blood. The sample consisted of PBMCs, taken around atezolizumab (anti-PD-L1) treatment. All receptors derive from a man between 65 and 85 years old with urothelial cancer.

The CDR3: CATSPGQAPEGYTF. The CDR3 coding sequence is TGTGCCACCTCCCCGGGACAGGCGCCCGAGGGCTACACCTTC. The gene calls are TRBV19 and TRBJ1-2, with 8 bases that match TRBD1. V trimming: 10 bases; J trimming: 8 bases; junction bases outside the gene matches: 15. In germline, CDR1 is LNHDA, CDR2 SQIVND (reference sequence). The CDR3 has 14 amino acids.

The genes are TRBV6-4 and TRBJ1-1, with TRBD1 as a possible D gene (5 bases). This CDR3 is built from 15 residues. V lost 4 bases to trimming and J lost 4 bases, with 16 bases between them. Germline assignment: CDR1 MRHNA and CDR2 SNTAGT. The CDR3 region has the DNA TGTGCCAGCAGTGCCTCAGGGACTCCGGGCACTGAAGCTTTCTTT. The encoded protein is CASSASGTPGTEAFF.

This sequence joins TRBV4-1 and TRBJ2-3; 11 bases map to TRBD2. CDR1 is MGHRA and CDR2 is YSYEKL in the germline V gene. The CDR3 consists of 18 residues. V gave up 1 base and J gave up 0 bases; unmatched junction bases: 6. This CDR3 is CASSQVRGLAASTDTQYF. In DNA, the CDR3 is TGCGCCAGCAGCCAAGTTCGGGGACTAGCGGCTAGCACAGATACGCAGTATTTT.

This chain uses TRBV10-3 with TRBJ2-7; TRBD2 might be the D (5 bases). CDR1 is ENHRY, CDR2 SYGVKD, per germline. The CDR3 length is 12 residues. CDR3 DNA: TGTGCGGTCACGGGGAGTACCTACGAGCAGTACTTC. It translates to CAVTGSTYEQYF.

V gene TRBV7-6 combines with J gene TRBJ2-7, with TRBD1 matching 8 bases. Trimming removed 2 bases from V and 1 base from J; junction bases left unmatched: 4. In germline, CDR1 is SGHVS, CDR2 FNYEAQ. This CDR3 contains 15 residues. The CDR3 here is CASSLRTGSSYEQYF. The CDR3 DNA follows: TGTGCCAGCAGCTTACGGACAGGGTCATCCTACGAGCAGTACTTC.

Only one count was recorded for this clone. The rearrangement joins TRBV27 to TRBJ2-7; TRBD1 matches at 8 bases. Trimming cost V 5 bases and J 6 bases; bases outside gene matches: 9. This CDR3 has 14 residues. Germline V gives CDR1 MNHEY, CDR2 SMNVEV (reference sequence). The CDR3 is CASSLRTGILEQYF. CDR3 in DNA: TGTGCCAGCAGTCTCCGGACAGGGATTCTCGAGCAGTACTTC.

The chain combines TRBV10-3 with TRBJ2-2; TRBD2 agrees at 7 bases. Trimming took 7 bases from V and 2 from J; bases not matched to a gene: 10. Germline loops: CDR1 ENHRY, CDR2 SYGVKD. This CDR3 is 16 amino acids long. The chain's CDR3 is CAINMASGGNTGELFF. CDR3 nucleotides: TGTGCCATCAATATGGCTAGCGGAGGAAACACCGGGGAGCTGTTTTTT.

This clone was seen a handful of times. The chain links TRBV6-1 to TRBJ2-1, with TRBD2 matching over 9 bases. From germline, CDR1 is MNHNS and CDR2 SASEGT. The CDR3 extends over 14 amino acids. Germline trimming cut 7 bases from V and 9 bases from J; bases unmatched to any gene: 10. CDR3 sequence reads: CASMVGLATVEQFF. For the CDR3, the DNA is TGTGCCAGCATGGTGGGACTAGCTACTGTTGAGCAGTTCTTC.

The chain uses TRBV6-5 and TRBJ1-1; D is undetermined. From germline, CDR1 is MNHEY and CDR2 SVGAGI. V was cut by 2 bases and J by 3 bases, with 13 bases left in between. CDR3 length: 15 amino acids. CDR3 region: CASSYAPRLDTEAFF. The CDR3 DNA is TGTGCCAGCAGTTACGCCCCCAGGTTGGACACTGAAGCTTTCTTT.

The CDR3 spells CASSRTGSSYNEQFF. CDR3 DNA sequence: TGTGCCAGCAGTAGGACAGGGAGCTCCTACAATGAGCAGTTCTTC. The chain joins TRBV28 to TRBJ2-1, with 8 bases matching TRBD1. This CDR3 has 15 amino acids. Germline CDR1 and CDR2: MDHEN and SYDVKM. V shed 5 bases, J shed 0 bases, and the junction held 3 bases outside the gene matches.

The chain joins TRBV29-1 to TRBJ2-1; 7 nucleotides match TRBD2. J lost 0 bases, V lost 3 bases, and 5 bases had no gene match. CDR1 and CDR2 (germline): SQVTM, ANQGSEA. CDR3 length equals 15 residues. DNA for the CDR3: TGCAGCGTTGATGTGCGGGAGAGCTCCTACAATGAGCAGTTCTTC. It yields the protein CSVDVRESSYNEQFF.

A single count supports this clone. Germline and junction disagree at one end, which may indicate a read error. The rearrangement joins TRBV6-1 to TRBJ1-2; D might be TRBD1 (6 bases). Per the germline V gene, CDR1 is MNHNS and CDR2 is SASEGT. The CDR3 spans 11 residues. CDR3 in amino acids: CASSVRDTLRF. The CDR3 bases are TGTGCCAGCAGTGTCCGGGACACCCTCCGCTTC.

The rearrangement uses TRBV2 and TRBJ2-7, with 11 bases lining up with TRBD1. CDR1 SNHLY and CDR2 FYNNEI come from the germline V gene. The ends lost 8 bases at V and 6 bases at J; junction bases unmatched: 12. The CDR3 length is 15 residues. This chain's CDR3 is CASLRRTGGFSEQYF. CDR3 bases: TGTGCCAGCCTGCGTCGGACAGGGGGCTTTAGCGAGCAGTACTTC.

CDR3: CASSQDLESFNEQFF. The DNA of the CDR3 is TGTGCCAGCAGCCAAGATCTGGAGAGTTTCAATGAGCAGTTCTTC. This sequence joins TRBV4-2 and TRBJ2-1; D remains unclear. V was shortened by 0 bases and J by 6 bases, with 12 bases between the two germline ends. This CDR3 is built from 15 residues. Per germline, CDR1 LGHNA and CDR2 YNFKEQ.

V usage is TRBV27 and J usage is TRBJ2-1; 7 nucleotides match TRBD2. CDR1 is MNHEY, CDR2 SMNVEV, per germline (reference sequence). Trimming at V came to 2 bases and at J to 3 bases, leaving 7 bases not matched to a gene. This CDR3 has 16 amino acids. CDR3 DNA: TGTGCCAGCAGTTTAACGTCTAGCGGAGACTACAATGAGCAGTTCTTC. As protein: CASSLTSSGDYNEQFF.

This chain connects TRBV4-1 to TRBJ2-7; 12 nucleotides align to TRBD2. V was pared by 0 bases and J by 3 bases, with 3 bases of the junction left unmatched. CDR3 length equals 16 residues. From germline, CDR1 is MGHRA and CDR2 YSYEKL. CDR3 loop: CASSQDPGLAGYEQYF. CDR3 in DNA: TGCGCCAGCAGCCAAGACCCGGGACTAGCGGGCTACGAGCAGTACTTC.

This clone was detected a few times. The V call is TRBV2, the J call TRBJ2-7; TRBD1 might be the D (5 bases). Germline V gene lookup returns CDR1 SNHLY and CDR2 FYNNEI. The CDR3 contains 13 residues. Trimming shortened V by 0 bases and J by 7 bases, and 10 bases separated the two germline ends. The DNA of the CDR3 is TGTGCCAGCAGTGAAGCAAGACAGTTGGAGCAGTACTTC. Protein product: CASSEARQLEQYF.

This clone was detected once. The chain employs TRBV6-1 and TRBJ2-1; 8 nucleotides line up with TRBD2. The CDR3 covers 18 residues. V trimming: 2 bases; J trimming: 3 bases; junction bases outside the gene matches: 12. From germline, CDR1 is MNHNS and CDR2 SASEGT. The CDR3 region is CASSEYGSGSSYYNEQFF. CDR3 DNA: TGTGCCAGCAGTGAATATGGCAGCGGGAGTTCTTACTACAATGAGCAGTTCTTC.

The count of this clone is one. The CDR3 nucleotides read TGTGCCAGCAGCGACTTGGTTGCTACGCAGTATTTT. This encodes CASSDLVATQYF. This chain links TRBV7-9 with TRBJ2-3; no definite D call. The CDR3 runs to 12 residues. Germline CDR1 SEHNR, CDR2 FQNEAQ (reference sequence). Trimming took off 5 bases at V and 8 bases at J, with 11 bases between the two ends.

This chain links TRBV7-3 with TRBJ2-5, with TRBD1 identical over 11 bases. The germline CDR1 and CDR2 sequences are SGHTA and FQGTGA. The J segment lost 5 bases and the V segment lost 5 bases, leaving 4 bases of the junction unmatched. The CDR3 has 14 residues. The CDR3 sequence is CASSPGTGGETQYF. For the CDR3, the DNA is TGTGCCAGCAGCCCCGGGACAGGGGGGGAGACCCAGTACTTC.

The CDR3 DNA sequence: TGTGCCAGCAGCTTTAGTGGCAATGAGCAGTTCTTC. Its translation: CASSFSGNEQFF. The rearrangement uses TRBV5-6 and TRBJ2-1; D gene ambiguous. Between the trimmed V and J ends, which lost 2 bases and 6 bases, there was a span of 6 bases. The CDR3 length is 12 residues. Looked up from germline, CDR1 is SGHDT and CDR2 is YYEEEE.

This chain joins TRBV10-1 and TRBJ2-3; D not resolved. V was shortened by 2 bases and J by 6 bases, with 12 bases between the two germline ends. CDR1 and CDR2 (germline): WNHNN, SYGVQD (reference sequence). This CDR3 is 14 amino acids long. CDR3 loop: CASSETPTSDTQYF. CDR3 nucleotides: TGCGCCAGCAGTGAGACCCCGACATCGGATACGCAGTATTTT.